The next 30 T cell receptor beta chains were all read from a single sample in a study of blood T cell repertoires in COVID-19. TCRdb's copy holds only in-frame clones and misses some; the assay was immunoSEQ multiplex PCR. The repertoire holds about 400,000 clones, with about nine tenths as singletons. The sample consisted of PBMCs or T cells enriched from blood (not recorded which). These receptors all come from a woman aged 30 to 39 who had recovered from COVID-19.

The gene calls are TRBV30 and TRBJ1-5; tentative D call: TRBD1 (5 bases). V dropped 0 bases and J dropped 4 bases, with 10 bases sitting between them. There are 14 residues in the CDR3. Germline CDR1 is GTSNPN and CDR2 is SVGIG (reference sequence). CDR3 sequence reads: CAWSVRKGNQPQHF. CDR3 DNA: TGTGCCTGGAGTGTACGAAAGGGGAATCAGCCCCAGCATTTT.

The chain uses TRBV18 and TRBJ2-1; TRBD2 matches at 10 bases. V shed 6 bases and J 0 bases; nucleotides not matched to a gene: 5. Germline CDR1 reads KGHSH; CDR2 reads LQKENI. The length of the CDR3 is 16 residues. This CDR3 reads CASSPSSGSSYNEQFF. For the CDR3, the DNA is TGTGCCAGCTCTCCTTCTAGCGGGAGCTCCTACAATGAGCAGTTCTTC.

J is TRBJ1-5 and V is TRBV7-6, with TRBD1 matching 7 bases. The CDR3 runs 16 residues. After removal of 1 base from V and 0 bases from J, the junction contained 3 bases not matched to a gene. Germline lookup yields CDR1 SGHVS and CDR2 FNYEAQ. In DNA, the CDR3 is TGTGCCAGCAGCTTAGGGAGGGGGCCTAGCAATCAGCCCCAGCATTTT. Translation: CASSLGRGPSNQPQHF.

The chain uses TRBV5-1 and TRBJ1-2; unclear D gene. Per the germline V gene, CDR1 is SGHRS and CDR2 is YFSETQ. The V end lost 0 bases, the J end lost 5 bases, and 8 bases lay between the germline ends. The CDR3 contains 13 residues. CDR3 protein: CASSLEGGYGYTF. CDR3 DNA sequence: TGCGCCAGCAGCTTGGAGGGAGGGTATGGCTACACCTTC. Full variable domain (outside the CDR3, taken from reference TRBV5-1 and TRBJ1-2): KAGVTQTPRYLIKTRGQQVTLSCSPISGHRSVSWYQQTPGQGLQFLFEYFSETQRNKGNFPGRFSGRQFSNSRSEMNVSTLELGDSALYLCASSLEGGYGYTFGSGTRLTVV.

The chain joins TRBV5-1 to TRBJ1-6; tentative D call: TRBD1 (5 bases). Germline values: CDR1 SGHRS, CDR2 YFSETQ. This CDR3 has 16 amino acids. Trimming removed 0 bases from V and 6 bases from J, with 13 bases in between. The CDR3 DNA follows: TGCGCCAGCAGCTTGGGTCATCAGGGTTTTAATTCACCCCTCCACTTT. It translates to CASSLGHQGFNSPLHF.

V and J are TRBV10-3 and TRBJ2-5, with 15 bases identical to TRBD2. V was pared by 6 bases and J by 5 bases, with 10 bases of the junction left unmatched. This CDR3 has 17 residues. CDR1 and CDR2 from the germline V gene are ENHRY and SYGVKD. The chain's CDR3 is CAISGGLAGGPAETQYF. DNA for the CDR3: TGTGCCATCAGCGGTGGACTAGCGGGAGGGCCCGCGGAGACCCAGTACTTC.

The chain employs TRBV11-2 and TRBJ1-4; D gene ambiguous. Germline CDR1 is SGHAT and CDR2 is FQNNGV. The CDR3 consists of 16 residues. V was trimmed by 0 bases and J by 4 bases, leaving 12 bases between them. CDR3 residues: CASSLDWPRGNEKLFF. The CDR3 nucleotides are TGTGCCAGCAGCTTAGATTGGCCTAGAGGTAATGAAAAACTGTTTTTT.

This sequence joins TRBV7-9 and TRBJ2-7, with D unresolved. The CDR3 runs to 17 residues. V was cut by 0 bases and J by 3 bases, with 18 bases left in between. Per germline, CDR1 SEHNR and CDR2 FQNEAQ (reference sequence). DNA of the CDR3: TGTGCCAGCAGCTTAGCGATATTAGGCCTGACTGACTACGAGCAGTACTTC. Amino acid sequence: CASSLAILGLTDYEQYF.

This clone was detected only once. Here the CDR3 DNA reads TGTGCCAGCAGCTTAACCGCCGGGACAGCGAACACTGAAGCTTTCTTT. Encoded protein: CASSLTAGTANTEAFF. The chain carries TRBV9 and TRBJ1-1; 7 nucleotides align to TRBD1. Germline V gives CDR1 SGDLS, CDR2 YYNGEE. This CDR3 is built from 16 residues. Losses at the gene ends were 4 bases for V and 1 base for J; bases not matched to a gene: 10.

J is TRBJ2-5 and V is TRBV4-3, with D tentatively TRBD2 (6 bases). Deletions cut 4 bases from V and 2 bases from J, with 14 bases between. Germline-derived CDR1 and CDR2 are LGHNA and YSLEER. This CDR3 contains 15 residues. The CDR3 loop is CASSLGGAGQETQYF. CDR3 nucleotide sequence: TGCGCCAGCAGCCTTGGCGGGGCAGGTCAAGAGACCCAGTACTTC.

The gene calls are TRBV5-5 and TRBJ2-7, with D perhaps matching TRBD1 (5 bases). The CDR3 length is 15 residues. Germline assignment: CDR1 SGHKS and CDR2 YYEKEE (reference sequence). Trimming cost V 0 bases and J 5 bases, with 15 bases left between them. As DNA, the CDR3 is TGTGCCAGCAGCTTGGTATGGCAGGGTAGCAACGAGCAGTACTTC. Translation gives CASSLVWQGSNEQYF.

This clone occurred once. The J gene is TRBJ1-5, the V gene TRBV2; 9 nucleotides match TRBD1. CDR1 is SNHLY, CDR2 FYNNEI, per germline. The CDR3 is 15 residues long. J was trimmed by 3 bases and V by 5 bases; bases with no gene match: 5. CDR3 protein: CASSLGQGPNQPQHF. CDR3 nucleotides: TGTGCCAGCAGTCTAGGACAGGGGCCCAATCAGCCCCAGCATTTT.

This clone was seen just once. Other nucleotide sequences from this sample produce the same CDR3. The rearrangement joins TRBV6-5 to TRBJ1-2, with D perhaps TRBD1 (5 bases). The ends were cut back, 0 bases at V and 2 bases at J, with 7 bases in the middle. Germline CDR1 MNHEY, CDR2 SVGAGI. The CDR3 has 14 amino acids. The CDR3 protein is CASSYSGGNYGYTF. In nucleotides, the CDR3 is TGTGCCAGCAGTTACTCGGGGGGAAACTATGGCTACACCTTC.

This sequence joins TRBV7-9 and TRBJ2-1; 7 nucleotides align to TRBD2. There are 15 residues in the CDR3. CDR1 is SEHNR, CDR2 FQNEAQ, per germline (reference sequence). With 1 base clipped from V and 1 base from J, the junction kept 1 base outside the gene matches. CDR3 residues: CASSLDGGSYNEQFF. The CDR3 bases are TGTGCCAGCAGCTTAGACGGGGGGTCCTACAATGAGCAGTTCTTC. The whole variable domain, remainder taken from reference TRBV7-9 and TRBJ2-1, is DTGVSQNPRHKITKRGQNVTFRCDPISEHNRLYWYRQTLGQGPEFLTYFQNEAQLEKSRLLSDRFSAERPKGSFSTLEIQRTEQGDSAMYLCASSLDGGSYNEQFFGPGTRLTVL.

In nucleotides, the CDR3 is TGTGCCAGCAGCGGGCCACAAAACATTCAGTACTTC. It specifies CASSGPQNIQYF. The chain is built from TRBV3-1 (or the pseudogene TRBV3-2) and TRBJ2-4, with D uncertain. V shed 5 bases and J shed 5 bases, with 7 bases lying between them. Per germline, CDR1 LGHDT and CDR2 YNNKEL (reference sequence). This CDR3 is built from 12 residues.

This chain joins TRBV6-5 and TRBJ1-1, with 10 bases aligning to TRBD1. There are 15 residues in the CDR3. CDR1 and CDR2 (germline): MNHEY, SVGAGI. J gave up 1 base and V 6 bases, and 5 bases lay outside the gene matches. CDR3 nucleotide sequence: TGTGCCAGCAGAAGACAGGGGGCGGCGAACACTGAAGCTTTCTTT. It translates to CASRRQGAANTEAFF.

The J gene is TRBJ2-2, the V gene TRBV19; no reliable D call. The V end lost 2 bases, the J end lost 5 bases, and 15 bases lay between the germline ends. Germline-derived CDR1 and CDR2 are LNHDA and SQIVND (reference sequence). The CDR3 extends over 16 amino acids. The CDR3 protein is CASSITRLGRTGELFF. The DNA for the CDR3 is TGTGCCAGTAGTATAACCAGGTTGGGCCGGACCGGGGAGCTGTTTTTT.

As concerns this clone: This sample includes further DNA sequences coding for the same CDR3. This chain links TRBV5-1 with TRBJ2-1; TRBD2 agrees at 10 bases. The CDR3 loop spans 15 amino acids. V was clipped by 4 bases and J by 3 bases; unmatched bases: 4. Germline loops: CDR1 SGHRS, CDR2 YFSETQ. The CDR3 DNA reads TGCGCCAGCAGCCTCAGACTAGCGGGCTACAATGAGCAGTTCTTC. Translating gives CASSLRLAGYNEQFF.

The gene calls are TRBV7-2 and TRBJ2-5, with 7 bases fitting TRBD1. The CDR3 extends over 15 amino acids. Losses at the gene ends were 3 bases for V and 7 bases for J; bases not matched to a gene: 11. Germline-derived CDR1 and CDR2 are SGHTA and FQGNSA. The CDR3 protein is CASSFLRGGVGTQYF. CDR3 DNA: TGTGCCAGCAGCTTCCTTAGAGGGGGCGTGGGGACCCAGTACTTC. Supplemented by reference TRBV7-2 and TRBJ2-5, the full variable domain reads GAGVSQSPSNKVTEKGKDVELRCDPISGHTALYWYRQSLGQGLEFLIYFQGNSAPDKSGLPSDRFSAERTGGSVSTLTIQRTQQEDSAVYLCASSFLRGGVGTQYFGPGTRLLVL.

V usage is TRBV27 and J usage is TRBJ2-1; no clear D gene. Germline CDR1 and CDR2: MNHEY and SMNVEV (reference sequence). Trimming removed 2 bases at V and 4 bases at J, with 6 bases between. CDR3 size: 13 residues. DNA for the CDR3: TGTGCCAGCAGTTTACTTCCGTACAATGAGCAGTTCTTC. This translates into CASSLLPYNEQFF.

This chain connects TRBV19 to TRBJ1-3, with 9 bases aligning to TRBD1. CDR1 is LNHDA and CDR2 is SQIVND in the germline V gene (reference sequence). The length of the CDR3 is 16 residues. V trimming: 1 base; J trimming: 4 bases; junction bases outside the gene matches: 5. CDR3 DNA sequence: TGTGCCAGTAGTATAGGCGGGACAGGGCTCGGAAACACCATATATTTT. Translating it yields CASSIGGTGLGNTIYF. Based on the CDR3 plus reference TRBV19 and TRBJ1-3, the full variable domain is DGGITQSPKYLFRKEGQNVTLSCEQNLNHDAMYWYRQDPGQGLRLIYYSQIVNDFQKGDIAEGYSVSREKKESFPLTVTSAQKNPTAFYLCASSIGGTGLGNTIYFGEGSWLTVV.

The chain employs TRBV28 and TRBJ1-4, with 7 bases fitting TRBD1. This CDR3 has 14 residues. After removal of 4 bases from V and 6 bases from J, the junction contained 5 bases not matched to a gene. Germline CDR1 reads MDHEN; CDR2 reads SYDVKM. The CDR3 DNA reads TGTGCCAGCAGTTCGCAGGGGGTCGATGAAAAACTGTTTTTT. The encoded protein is CASSSQGVDEKLFF.

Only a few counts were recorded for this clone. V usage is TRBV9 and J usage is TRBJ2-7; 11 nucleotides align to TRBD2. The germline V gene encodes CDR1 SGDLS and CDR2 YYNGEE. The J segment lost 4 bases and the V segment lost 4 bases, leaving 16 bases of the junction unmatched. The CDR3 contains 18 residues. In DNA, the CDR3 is TGTGCCAGCAGCACTCACAGGTCCGGGACTAGCGGAGAATACGAGCAGTACTTC. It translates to CASSTHRSGTSGEYEQYF.

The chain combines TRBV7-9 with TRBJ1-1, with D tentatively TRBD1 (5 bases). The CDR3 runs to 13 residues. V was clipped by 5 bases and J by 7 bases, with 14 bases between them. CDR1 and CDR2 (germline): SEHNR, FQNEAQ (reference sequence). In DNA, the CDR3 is TGTGCCAGCAGCAAGACTGACAGTTATGAAGCTTTCTTT. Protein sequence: CASSKTDSYEAFF. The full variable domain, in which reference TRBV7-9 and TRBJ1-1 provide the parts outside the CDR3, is DTGVSQNPRHKITKRGQNVTFRCDPISEHNRLYWYRQTLGQGPEFLTYFQNEAQLEKSRLLSDRFSAERPKGSFSTLEIQRTEQGDSAMYLCASSKTDSYEAFFGQGTRLTVV.

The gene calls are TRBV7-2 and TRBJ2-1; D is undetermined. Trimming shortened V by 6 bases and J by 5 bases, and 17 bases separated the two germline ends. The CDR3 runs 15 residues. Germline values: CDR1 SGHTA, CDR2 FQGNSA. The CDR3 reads CASSSQGGGNNEQFF. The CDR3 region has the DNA TGTGCCAGCAGTTCCCAAGGTGGCGGAAACAATGAGCAGTTCTTC.

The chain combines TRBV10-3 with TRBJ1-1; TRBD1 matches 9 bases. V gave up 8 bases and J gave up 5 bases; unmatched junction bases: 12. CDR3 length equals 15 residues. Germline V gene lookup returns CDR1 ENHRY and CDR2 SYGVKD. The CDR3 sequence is CAIGRGTGPGTEAFF. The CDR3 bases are TGTGCCATCGGACGAGGGACAGGGCCGGGGACTGAAGCTTTCTTT.

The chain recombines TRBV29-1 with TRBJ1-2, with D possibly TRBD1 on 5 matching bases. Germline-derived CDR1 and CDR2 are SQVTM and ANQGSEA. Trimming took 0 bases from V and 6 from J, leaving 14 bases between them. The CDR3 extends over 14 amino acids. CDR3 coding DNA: TGCAGCGTTGAAGATTGGAGGGACGCGGATGGCTACACCTTC. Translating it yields CSVEDWRDADGYTF.

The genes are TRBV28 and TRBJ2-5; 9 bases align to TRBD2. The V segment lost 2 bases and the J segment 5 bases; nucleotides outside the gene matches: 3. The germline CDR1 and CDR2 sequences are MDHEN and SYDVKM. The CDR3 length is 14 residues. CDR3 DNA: TGTGCCAGCAGTTTAGCGGGGGGGGTGGAGACCCAGTACTTC. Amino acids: CASSLAGGVETQYF.

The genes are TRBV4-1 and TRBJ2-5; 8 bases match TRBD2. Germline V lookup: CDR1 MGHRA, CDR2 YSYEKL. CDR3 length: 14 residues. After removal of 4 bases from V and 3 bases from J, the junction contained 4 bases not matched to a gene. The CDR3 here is CASSPTLAEETQYF. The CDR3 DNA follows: TGCGCCAGCAGCCCAACACTAGCGGAAGAGACCCAGTACTTC.

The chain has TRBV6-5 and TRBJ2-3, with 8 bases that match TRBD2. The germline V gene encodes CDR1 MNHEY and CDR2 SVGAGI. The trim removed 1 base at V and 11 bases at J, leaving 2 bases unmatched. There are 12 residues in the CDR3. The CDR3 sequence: CASSYFGGEQYF. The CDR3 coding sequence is TGTGCCAGCAGTTACTTCGGGGGGGAGCAGTATTTT.